This T cell receptor beta chain was obtained from a study of cytomegalovirus exposure and HLA in healthy donors. Both 60 Vbeta primers and 13 Jbeta primers went into the PCR. Clones were sequenced by immunoSEQ multiplex PCR, and TCRdb holds only the in-frame ones, with some missing. This table has about 89,000 clones, over 65% appearing once. Study-level points and caveats: Many donors shared some public TCRs, even though most TCR sequences were rare. An analysis done earlier found most TCR beta V segments productive about 90% or about 30% of the time.

With regard to this clone: Its antigen is currently unknown.

The CDR3 consists of 13 residues. Germline values: CDR1 MNHNS, CDR2 SASEGT. The clonotype was recovered from a male donor in good health and CMV-seronegative. The sequenced sample consisted of PBMCs. The chain recombines TRBV6-1 with TRBJ2-5; 7 nucleotides align to TRBD2. The end of the DNA aligns better with TRBJ2-7, so the J call may be wrong. CDR3 bases: TGTGCCAGCACAAGCGGGACCTCCTACGAGCAGTACTTC. Protein product: CASTSGTSYEQYF.